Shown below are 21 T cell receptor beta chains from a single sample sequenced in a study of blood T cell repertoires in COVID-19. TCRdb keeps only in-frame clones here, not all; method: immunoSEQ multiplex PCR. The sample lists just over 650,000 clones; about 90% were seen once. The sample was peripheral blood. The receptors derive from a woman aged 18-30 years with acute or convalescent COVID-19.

The CDR3 spells CASSQGIPPHNEQFF. The CDR3 DNA is TGTGCCAGCAGTCAGGGGATCCCCCCCCACAATGAGCAGTTCTTC. The chain is built from TRBV6-5 and TRBJ2-1; TRBD1 might be the D (6 bases). V was trimmed by 5 bases and J by 5 bases, leaving 16 bases between them. CDR1 MNHEY and CDR2 SVGAGI come from the germline V gene. This CDR3 comprises 15 residues.

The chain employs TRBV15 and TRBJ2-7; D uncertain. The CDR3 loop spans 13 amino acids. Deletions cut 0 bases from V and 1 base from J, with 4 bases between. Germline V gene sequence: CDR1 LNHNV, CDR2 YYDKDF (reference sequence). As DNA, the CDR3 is TGTGCCACCAGCAGAGATCTTTCCTACGAGCAGTACTTC. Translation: CATSRDLSYEQYF.

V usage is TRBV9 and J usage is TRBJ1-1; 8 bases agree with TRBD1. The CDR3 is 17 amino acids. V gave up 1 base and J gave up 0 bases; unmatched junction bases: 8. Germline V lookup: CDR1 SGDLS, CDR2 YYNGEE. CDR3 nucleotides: TGTGCCAGCAGCGTAACTGGGGGGACAGGAGTGAACACTGAAGCTTTCTTT. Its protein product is CASSVTGGTGVNTEAFF. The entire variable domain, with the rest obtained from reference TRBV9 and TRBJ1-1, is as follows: DSGVTQTPKHLITATGQRVTLRCSPRSGDLSVYWYQQSLDQGLQFLIQYYNGEERAKGNILERFSAQQFPDLHSELNLSSLELGDSALYFCASSVTGGTGVNTEAFFGQGTRLTVV.

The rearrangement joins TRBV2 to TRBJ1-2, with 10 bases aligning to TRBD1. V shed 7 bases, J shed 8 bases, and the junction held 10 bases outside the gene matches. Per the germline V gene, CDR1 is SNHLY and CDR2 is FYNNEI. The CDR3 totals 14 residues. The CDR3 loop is CASTLDRGLFGYTF. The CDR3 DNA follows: TGTGCCAGCACTCTAGACAGGGGGCTTTTCGGCTACACCTTC.

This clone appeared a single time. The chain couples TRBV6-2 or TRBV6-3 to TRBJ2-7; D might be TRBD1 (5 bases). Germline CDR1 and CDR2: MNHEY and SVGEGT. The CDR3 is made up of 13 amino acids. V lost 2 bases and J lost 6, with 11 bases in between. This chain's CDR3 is CASSYDSKAEQYF. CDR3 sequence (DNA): TGTGCCAGCAGTTACGACAGTAAGGCCGAGCAGTACTTC.

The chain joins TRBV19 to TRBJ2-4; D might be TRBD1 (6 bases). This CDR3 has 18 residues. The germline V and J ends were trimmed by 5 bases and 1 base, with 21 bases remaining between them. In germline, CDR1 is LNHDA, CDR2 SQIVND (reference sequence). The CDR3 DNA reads TGTGCCAGTAGTTCTAGGCCCGTGTGGCAGGGGGCCAAAAACATTCAGTACTTC. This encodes CASSSRPVWQGAKNIQYF. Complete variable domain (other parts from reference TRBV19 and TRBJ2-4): DGGITQSPKYLFRKEGQNVTLSCEQNLNHDAMYWYRQDPGQGLRLIYYSQIVNDFQKGDIAEGYSVSREKKESFPLTVTSAQKNPTAFYLCASSSRPVWQGAKNIQYFGAGTRLSVL.

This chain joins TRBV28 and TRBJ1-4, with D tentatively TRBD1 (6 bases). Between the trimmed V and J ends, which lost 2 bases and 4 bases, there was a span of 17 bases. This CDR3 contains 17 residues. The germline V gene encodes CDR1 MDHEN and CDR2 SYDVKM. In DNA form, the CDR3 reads TGTGCCAGCAGTTTAGGCGGGGGGCGAAGGTTTAATGAAAAACTGTTTTTT. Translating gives CASSLGGGRRFNEKLFF.

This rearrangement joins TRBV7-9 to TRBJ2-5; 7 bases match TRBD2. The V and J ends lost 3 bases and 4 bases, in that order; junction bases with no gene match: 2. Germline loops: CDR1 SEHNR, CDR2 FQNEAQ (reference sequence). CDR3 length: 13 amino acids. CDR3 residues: CASSFWGGETQYF. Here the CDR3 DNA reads TGTGCCAGCAGCTTCTGGGGGGGAGAGACCCAGTACTTC.

The CDR3 nucleotides read TGTGCCAGCAGCTTGGCTCCTACAGGGGAGTGGGAGACCCAGTACTTC. This translates into CASSLAPTGEWETQYF. J is TRBJ2-5 and V is TRBV5-4, with 7 bases fitting TRBD1. Trimming removed 0 bases from V and 5 bases from J; junction bases left unmatched: 10. CDR3 length: 16 residues. Germline V gene lookup returns CDR1 SGHNT and CDR2 YYREEE (reference sequence).

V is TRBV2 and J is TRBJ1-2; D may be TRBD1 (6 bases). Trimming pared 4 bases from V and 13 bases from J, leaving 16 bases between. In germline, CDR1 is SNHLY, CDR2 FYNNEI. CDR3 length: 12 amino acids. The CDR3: CASSGQVPTVTF. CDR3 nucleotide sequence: TGTGCCAGCAGTGGACAGGTCCCTACTGTCACCTTC.

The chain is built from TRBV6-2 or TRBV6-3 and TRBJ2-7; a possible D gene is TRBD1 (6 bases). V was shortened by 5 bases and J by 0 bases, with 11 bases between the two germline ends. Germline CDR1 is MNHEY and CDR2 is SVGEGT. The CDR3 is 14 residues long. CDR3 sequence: CASSHQGSSYEQYF. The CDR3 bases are TGTGCCAGCAGTCACCAGGGGAGCTCCTACGAGCAGTACTTC.

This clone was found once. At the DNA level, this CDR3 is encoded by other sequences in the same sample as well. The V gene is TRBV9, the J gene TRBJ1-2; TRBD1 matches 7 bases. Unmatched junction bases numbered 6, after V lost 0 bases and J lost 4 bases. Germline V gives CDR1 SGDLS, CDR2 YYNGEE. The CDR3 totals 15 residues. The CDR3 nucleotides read TGTGCCAGCAGCGTAGAAGGGGGCGCCTTCTATGGCTACACCTTC. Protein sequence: CASSVEGGAFYGYTF.

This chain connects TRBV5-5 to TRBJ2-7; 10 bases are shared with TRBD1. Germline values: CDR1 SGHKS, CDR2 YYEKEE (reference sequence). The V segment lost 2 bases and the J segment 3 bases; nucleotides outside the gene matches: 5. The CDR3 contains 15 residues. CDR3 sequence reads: CASSLWDRGGYEQYF. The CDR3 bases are TGTGCCAGCAGCTTATGGGACAGGGGAGGCTACGAGCAGTACTTC. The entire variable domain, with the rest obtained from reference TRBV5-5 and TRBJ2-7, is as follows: DAGVTQSPTHLIKTRGQQVTLRCSPISGHKSVSWYQQVLGQGPQFIFQYYEKEERGRGNFPDRFSARQFPNYSSELNVNALLLGDSALYLCASSLWDRGGYEQYFGPGTRLTVT.

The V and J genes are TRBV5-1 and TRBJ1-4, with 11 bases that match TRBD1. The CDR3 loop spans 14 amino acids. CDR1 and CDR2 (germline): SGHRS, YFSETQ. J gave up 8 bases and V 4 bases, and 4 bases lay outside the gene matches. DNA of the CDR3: TGCGCCAGCAGCCCGGGACAGGGGGACGAAAAACTGTTTTTT. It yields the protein CASSPGQGDEKLFF. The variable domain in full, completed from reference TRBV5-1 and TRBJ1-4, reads KAGVTQTPRYLIKTRGQQVTLSCSPISGHRSVSWYQQTPGQGLQFLFEYFSETQRNKGNFPGRFSGRQFSNSRSEMNVSTLELGDSALYLCASSPGQGDEKLFFGSGTQLSVL.

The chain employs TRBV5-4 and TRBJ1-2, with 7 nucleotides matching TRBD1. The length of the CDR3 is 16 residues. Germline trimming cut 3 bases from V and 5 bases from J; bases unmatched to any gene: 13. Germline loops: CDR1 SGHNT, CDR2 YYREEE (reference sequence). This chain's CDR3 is CASSSRGTALNYGYTF. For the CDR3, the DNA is TGTGCCAGCAGCTCGCGAGGGACAGCCCTAAATTATGGCTACACCTTC.

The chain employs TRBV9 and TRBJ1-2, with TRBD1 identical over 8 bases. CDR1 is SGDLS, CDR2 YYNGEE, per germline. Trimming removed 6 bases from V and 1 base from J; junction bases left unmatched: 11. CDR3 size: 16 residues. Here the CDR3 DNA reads TGTGCCAGCAACTCGCAGGGGGCTGGAGGTAACTATGGCTACACCTTC. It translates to CASNSQGAGGNYGYTF.

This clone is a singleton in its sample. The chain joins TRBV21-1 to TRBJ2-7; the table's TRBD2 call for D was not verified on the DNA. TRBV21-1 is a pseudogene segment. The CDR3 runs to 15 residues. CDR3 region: CASSKVGGLVDEQYF. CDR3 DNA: TGTGCCAGCAGCAAAGTGGGGGGGCTGGTGGACGAGCAGTACTTC.

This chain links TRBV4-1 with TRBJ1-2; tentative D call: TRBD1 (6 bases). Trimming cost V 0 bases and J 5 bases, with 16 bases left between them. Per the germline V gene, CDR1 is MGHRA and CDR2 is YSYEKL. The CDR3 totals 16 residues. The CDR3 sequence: CASSQEQGRLEYGYTF. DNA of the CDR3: TGCGCCAGCAGCCAAGAGCAGGGGCGGTTAGAATATGGCTACACCTTC.

The CDR3 DNA reads as TGTGCTAGTGGTTTGGTACTGAGCTCTACTCGAGGGAACACTGAAGCTTTCTTT. As protein: CASGLVLSSTRGNTEAFF. This chain links TRBV12-5 with TRBJ1-1; D remains ambiguous. In germline, CDR1 is LGHNT, CDR2 FRNRAP. CDR3 length equals 18 residues. Trimming left V 0 bases short and J 1 base short, with 18 bases between.

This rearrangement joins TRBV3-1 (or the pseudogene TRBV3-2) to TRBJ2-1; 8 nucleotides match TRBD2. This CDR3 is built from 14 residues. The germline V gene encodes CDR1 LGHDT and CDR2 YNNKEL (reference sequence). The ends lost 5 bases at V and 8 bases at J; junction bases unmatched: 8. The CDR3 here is CASSSPLAGYEQFF. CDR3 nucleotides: TGTGCCAGCAGCAGCCCGCTAGCGGGCTATGAGCAGTTCTTC.

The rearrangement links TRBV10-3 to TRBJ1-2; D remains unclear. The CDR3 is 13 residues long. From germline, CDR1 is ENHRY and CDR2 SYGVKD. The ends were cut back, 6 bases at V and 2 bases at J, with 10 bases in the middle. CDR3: CAIREGTNYGYTF. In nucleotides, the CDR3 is TGTGCCATCAGGGAGGGCACCAACTATGGCTACACCTTC.